Given below is one T cell receptor (beta chain) in context. MiXCR, applied by TCRdb to the RACE reads, yields one record per CDR3 protein. The repertoire holds 190,000 or so distinct CDR3 sequences, around a quarter seen once, with about 2.3% in the top ten. The CDR3 covers 15 residues. V was shortened by 4 bases and J by 0 bases, with 12 bases between the two germline ends. Looked up from germline, CDR1 is SGHTA and CDR2 is FQGNSA. Time point here: patch test 3, about 24 weeks after DPC sensitization. The treatment here: therapeutic diphenylcyclopropenone sensitization with weekly scalp DPC. The sample comes from a study of human T cells and chemical hapten exposure.

The origin of this receptor is a woman aged 40 to 50 with alopecia areata. Some clones in this sample may be carry-over from other donors' samples. This specimen consisted of whole blood, obtained in connection with sensitization to the hapten diphenylcyclopropenone (DPC). The V and J genes are TRBV7-2 and TRBJ1-1; a possible D gene is TRBD1 (6 bases). The CDR3 DNA is TGTGCCAGCAGCTCACAGGGAGGGTTGAACACTGAAGCTTTCTTT. Its protein product is CASSSQGGLNTEAFF.